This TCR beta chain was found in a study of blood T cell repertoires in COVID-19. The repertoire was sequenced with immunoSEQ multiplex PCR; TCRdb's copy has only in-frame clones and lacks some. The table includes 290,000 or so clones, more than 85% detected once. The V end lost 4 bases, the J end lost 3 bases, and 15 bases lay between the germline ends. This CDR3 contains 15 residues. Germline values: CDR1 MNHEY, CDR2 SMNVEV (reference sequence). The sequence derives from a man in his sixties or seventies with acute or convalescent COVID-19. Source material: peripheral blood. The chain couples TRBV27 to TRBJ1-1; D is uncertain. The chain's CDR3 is CASSSSVLLYTEAFF. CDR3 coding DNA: TGTGCCAGCAGTTCCTCGGTCTTGTTGTACACTGAAGCTTTCTTT.